This passage covers 9 T cell receptor beta chains from one sample sequenced in a study of blood T cell repertoires in COVID-19. The protocol was immunoSEQ multiplex PCR, while the TCRdb copy is restricted to in-frame clones and leaves out a portion. The repertoire holds about 330,000 clones, with more than 85% as singletons. Specimen: PBMCs or T cells enriched from blood (not recorded which). The receptors were sampled from a woman aged 25 to 45 who had recovered from COVID-19.

The chain uses TRBV9 and TRBJ2-5; 7 bases match TRBD1. The V segment lost 0 bases and the J segment 5 bases; nucleotides outside the gene matches: 7. This CDR3 contains 15 residues. CDR1 is SGDLS, CDR2 YYNGEE, per germline. The CDR3 loop is CASSVAVGRGETQYF. The CDR3 DNA reads as TGTGCCAGCAGCGTAGCAGTGGGCAGGGGGGAGACCCAGTACTTC.

J is TRBJ1-5 and V is TRBV10-3; D not resolved. Germline assignment: CDR1 ENHRY and CDR2 SYGVKD. The CDR3 totals 15 residues. V shed 11 bases and J shed 1 base, with 18 bases lying between them. This chain's CDR3 is CAATPGGGSNQPQHF. CDR3 nucleotide sequence: TGTGCCGCGACCCCGGGAGGAGGAAGCAATCAGCCCCAGCATTTT.

The chain is built from TRBV29-1 and TRBJ2-7; D perhaps matches TRBD2 (7 bases). Germline V gene lookup returns CDR1 SQVTM and CDR2 ANQGSEA. CDR3 length equals 14 residues. V was cut by 6 bases and J by 1 base, with 16 bases left in between. The DNA for the CDR3 is TGCAGCGTGGGCGGGGGACATGTATCCTACGAGCAGTACTTC. It encodes CSVGGGHVSYEQYF.

The V and J genes are TRBV9 and TRBJ2-2; no clear D. The germline V and J ends were trimmed by 0 bases and 1 base, with 7 bases remaining between them. The V gene's germline CDR1 is SGDLS and CDR2 YYNGEE. The CDR3 length is 15 residues. The CDR3 DNA reads as TGTGCCAGCAGCGTAGACGGAGAGAACACCGGGGAGCTGTTTTTT. It translates to CASSVDGENTGELFF.

The chain combines TRBV2 with TRBJ2-7; 14 bases are a match to TRBD2. The ends lost 4 bases at V and 3 bases at J; junction bases unmatched: 2. Germline loops: CDR1 SNHLY, CDR2 FYNNEI. This CDR3 region has 15 residues. CDR3 loop: CASSGLAGGNYEQYF. In DNA form, the CDR3 reads TGTGCCAGCAGTGGACTAGCGGGAGGGAACTACGAGCAGTACTTC.

The chain recombines TRBV7-9 with TRBJ1-3, with 9 nucleotides matching TRBD1. The V gene end was trimmed by 5 bases and the J gene end by 3 bases; junction bases not matched to a gene: 11. This CDR3 has 17 residues. Germline loops: CDR1 SEHNR, CDR2 FQNEAQ (reference sequence). CDR3 sequence reads: CASSHPRTGADGNTIYF. In DNA form, the CDR3 reads TGTGCCAGCAGCCACCCCCGGACAGGGGCCGATGGAAACACCATATATTTT. Based on the CDR3 plus reference TRBV7-9 and TRBJ1-3, the full variable domain is DTGVSQNPRHKITKRGQNVTFRCDPISEHNRLYWYRQTLGQGPEFLTYFQNEAQLEKSRLLSDRFSAERPKGSFSTLEIQRTEQGDSAMYLCASSHPRTGADGNTIYFGEGSWLTVV.

The rearrangement joins TRBV4-1 to TRBJ2-1; 10 bases map to TRBD2. CDR1 MGHRA and CDR2 YSYEKL come from the germline V gene. This CDR3 is built from 16 residues. Losses at the gene ends were 4 bases for V and 0 bases for J; bases not matched to a gene: 3. The CDR3 loop reads CASSPLAGVSYNEQFF. CDR3 DNA sequence: TGCGCCAGCAGCCCGCTAGCGGGGGTCTCCTACAATGAGCAGTTCTTC.

J is TRBJ2-7 and V is TRBV4-1, with TRBD2 identical over 8 bases. Germline CDR1 reads MGHRA; CDR2 reads YSYEKL. The CDR3 totals 16 residues. J lost 0 bases, V lost 0 bases, and 4 bases had no gene match. CDR3 in DNA: TGCGCCAGCAGCCAAGATCTAGCGGGTAACTCCTACGAGCAGTACTTC. Its protein is CASSQDLAGNSYEQYF.

V and J are TRBV3-1 (or the pseudogene TRBV3-2) and TRBJ1-2; D is perhaps TRBD1 (6 bases). Germline loops: CDR1 LGHDT, CDR2 YNNKEL (reference sequence). Between the trimmed V and J ends, which lost 5 bases and 4 bases, there was a span of 11 bases. The CDR3 spans 13 residues. The CDR3 reads CASSYRAPYGYTF. The CDR3 nucleotides read TGTGCCAGCAGCTACAGGGCCCCCTATGGCTACACCTTC.